Listed below are T cell receptor beta chains from one sample, sequenced in a study of blood T cell repertoires in COVID-19. Sequencing was performed with immunoSEQ multiplex PCR; in TCRdb, only in-frame clones are kept and a portion is missing. The data show some 150,000 clones, with approximately 80% seen just once and 7% to 10% held by the top ten. The sample was peripheral blood. These receptors all stem from a human donor with acute or convalescent COVID-19. The donor label of this sample is uncertain. Each CDR3 is given with its conserved first and last residue. A D gene is named only where the DNA matches it firmly. The size of a clone is reported for some rows only, either as once, few or many, or as a class for expanded clones.

TRBJ1-4 | NA | TRBV11-1 | NA | CASSLSPGSNEKLFF | TGTGCCAGCAGCCTCTCCCCAGGGTCTAATGAAAAACTGTTTTTT
TRBJ1-6 | NA | TRBV6-5 | TRBD1 | CAGRTGGNSPLHF | TGTGCCGGCCGGACAGGTGGTAATTCACCCCTCCACTTT
TRBJ2-1 | few | TRBV3-1/TRBV3-2 | NA | CASSPSGAYNEQFF | TGTGCCAGCAGCCCCTCGGGGGCCTACAATGAGCAGTTCTTC
TRBJ1-1 | NA | TRBV6-5 | TRBD1 | CASSSRDRTLAEAFF | TGTGCCAGCAGTTCCAGGGACAGGACCCTCGCTGAAGCTTTCTTT
TRBJ1-5 | NA | TRBV10-3 | TRBD1 | CAISGDRDNQPQHF | TGTGCCATCAGCGGGGACAGAGATAATCAGCCCCAGCATTTT
TRBJ1-5 | NA | TRBV3-1/TRBV3-2 | NA | CASSQGGGIHQPQHF | TGTGCCAGCAGCCAGGGGGGAGGGATCCATCAGCCCCAGCATTTT
TRBJ2-3 | NA | TRBV27 | NA | CASSLDDGYTDTQYF | TGTGCCAGCAGTTTAGATGACGGGTACACAGATACGCAGTATTTT
TRBJ2-5 | few | TRBV7-9 | NA | CASSQGRGSPQETQYF | TGTGCCAGCAGCCAGGGGCGGGGGAGTCCTCAAGAGACCCAGTACTTC
TRBJ1-6 | few | TRBV14 | NA | CASSFRSGNHGLNSPLHF | TGTGCCAGCAGCTTTCGATCGGGGAATCATGGCTTGAATTCACCCCTCCACTTT
TRBJ1-1 | NA | TRBV11-2 | NA | CASSLDLMTAFKAFF | TGTGCCAGCAGCTTAGATCTGATGACAGCATTTAAAGCTTTCTTT
TRBJ2-1 | NA | TRBV3-1/TRBV3-2 | TRBD2 | CASSASAGEGPLPYNEQFF | TGTGCCAGCAGCGCCTCGGCGGGGGAGGGCCCTCTTCCCTACAATGAGCAGTTCTTC
TRBJ1-2 | NA | TRBV18 | NA | CASSPNSYYGYTF | TGTGCCAGCTCACCAAACAGCTACTATGGCTACACCTTC
TRBJ1-2 | NA | TRBV27 | NA | CASSLRGSSGYTF | TGTGCCAGCAGTTTAAGGGGGAGTAGCGGCTACACCTTC
TRBJ1-1 | many | TRBV19 | TRBD1 | CASTLQGYTEAFF | TGTGCCAGTACCCTACAGGGGTACACTGAAGCTTTCTTT
TRBJ1-4 | NA | TRBV6-5 | NA | CASSLPGGPNEKLFF | TGTGCCAGCAGTCTCCCGGGGGGGCCTAATGAAAAACTGTTTTTT
TRBJ1-2 | once | TRBV27 | NA | CASSLSRAATPSYTF | TGTGCCAGCAGTTTATCGAGGGCTGCGACTCCTAGCTACACCTTC
TRBJ1-2 | NA | TRBV2 | NA | CASSEVAFPVYGYTF | TGTGCCAGCAGTGAGGTCGCGTTTCCCGTCTATGGCTACACCTTC
TRBJ2-4 | NA | TRBV6-5 | TRBD2 | CASSYSGGGANIQYF | TGTGCCAGCAGTTACTCTGGCGGGGGGGCGAACATTCAGTACTTC
TRBJ1-2 | NA | TRBV6-5 | NA | CASSYSGAGGYTF | TGTGCCAGCAGTTACTCAGGGGCTGGTGGCTACACCTTC
TRBJ2-3 | few | TRBV7-2 | NA | CASTRRGATDTQYF | TGTGCCAGCACCCGTCGGGGAGCAACAGATACGCAGTATTTT
TRBJ1-1 | once | TRBV19 | NA | CASSKGRYTEAFF | TGTGCCAGTAGTAAGGGGCGGTACACTGAAGCTTTCTTT
TRBJ1-5 | NA | TRBV11-2 | NA | CASSLDLAGNQPQHF | TGTGCCAGCAGCTTAGATCTGGCAGGCAATCAGCCCCAGCATTTT
TRBJ1-2 | NA | TRBV14 | NA | CASSQVLSNYGYTF | TGTGCCAGCAGCCAAGTATTATCTAACTATGGCTACACCTTC
TRBJ1-6 | NA | TRBV2 | TRBD1 | CASAGQGVTDSPLHF | TGTGCCAGCGCCGGACAGGGGGTAACGGATTCACCCCTCCACTTT
TRBJ2-3 | NA | TRBV4-2 | NA | CASSRGGVEDTQYF | TGTGCCAGCAGCCGTGGGGGCGTAGAAGATACGCAGTATTTT
TRBJ1-2 | NA | TRBV29-1 | TRBD1 | CSADRDSGVGYTF | TGCAGCGCCGATAGGGACAGCGGTGTGGGCTACACCTTC